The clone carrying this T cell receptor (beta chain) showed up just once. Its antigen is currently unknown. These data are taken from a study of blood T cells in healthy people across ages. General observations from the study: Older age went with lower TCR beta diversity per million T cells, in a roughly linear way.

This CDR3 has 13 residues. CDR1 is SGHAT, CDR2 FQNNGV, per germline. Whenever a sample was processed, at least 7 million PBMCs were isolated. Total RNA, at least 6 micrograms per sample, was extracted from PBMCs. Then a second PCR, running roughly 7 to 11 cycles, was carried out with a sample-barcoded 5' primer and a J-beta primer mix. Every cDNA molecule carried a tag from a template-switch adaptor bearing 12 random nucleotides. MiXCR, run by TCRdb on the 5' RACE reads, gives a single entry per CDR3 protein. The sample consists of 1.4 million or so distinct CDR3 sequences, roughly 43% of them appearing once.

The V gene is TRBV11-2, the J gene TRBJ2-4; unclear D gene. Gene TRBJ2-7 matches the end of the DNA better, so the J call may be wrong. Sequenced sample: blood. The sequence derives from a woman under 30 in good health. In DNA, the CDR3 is TGTGCCAGCAGCCCCACGGATGCCTACGAGCAGTACTTC. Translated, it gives CASSPTDAYEQYF.